The 19 T cell receptor beta chains below were found in one sample sequenced in a study of control samples from healthy donors and cancer patients. The repertoire was sequenced with immunoSEQ multiplex PCR; TCRdb's copy has only in-frame clones and lacks some. The table lists about 40,000 clones, roughly nine tenths of them singletons, with more than 3% in the top ten. The sample taken for sequencing was blood. The receptor set was obtained from a woman between 50 and 59 years old in good health.

The V call is TRBV28, the J call TRBJ2-7; 9 bases are a match to TRBD1. The length of the CDR3 is 14 residues. Germline V gene data show CDR1 as MDHEN and CDR2 as SYDVKM. Unmatched junction bases numbered 10, after V lost 7 bases and J lost 6 bases. In DNA form, the CDR3 reads TGTGCCAGCATCCACCGGGACAGGGCATCCGAGCAGTACTTC. Translating it yields CASIHRDRASEQYF. The full variable domain, its missing parts supplied by reference TRBV28 and TRBJ2-7, is DVKVTQSSRYLVKRTGEKVFLECVQDMDHENMFWYRQDPGLGLRLIYFSYDVKMKEKGDIPEGYSVSREKKERFSLILESASTNQTSMYLCASIHRDRASEQYFGPGTRLTVT.

The chain recombines TRBV5-1 with TRBJ2-5; D is ambiguous. The CDR3 totals 11 residues. V lost 2 bases and J 1 base, leaving 0 bases between the germline ends. From germline, CDR1 is SGHRS and CDR2 YFSETQ. CDR3 in DNA: TGCGCCAGCAGCTTCCAAGAGACCCAGTACTTC. Translated, it gives CASSFQETQYF.

The chain employs TRBV9 and TRBJ2-1; TRBD2 might be the D (5 bases). Germline CDR1 and CDR2: SGDLS and YYNGEE. Trimming left V 6 bases short and J 10 bases short, with 23 bases between. This CDR3 is 15 amino acids long. The CDR3 DNA sequence: TGTGCCAGCACCAGAACATTAGGAGGTTTGGAGGAGCAGTTCTTC. It encodes CASTRTLGGLEEQFF.

The V and J genes are TRBV7-3 and TRBJ2-1, with D possibly TRBD2 on 5 matching bases. CDR1 is SGHTA and CDR2 is FQGTGA in the germline V gene. Trimming took 2 bases from V and 3 from J, leaving 11 bases between them. The CDR3 loop spans 15 amino acids. CDR3 DNA sequence: TGTGCCAGCAGCTTATGGAGCGGAAACTACAATGAGCAGTTCTTC. Protein sequence: CASSLWSGNYNEQFF.

V is TRBV7-2 and J is TRBJ1-2; D unresolved. V dropped 4 bases and J dropped 3 bases, with 9 bases sitting between them. Germline V lookup: CDR1 SGHTA, CDR2 FQGNSA. The CDR3 covers 13 residues. Here the CDR3 DNA reads TGTGCCAGCAGCTCGGACGGGCACTATGGCTACACCTTC. This codes for CASSSDGHYGYTF.

The chain links TRBV18 to TRBJ2-7, with a possible D match to TRBD2 (6 bases). Trimming took 4 bases from V and 3 from J, leaving 13 bases between them. This CDR3 comprises 14 residues. CDR1 is KGHSH, CDR2 LQKENI, per germline. The CDR3 DNA is TGTGCCAGCTCACAAGGGGCGGGGAACTACGAGCAGTACTTC. Translation gives CASSQGAGNYEQYF.

The chain employs TRBV9 and TRBJ1-6, with a tentative D call TRBD1 (5 bases). Trimming pared 3 bases from V and 10 bases from J, leaving 11 bases between. The length of the CDR3 is 13 residues. The germline CDR1 and CDR2 sequences are SGDLS and YYNGEE. The DNA of the CDR3 is TGTGCCAGCAGCGCAGGGTTTGGGTCACCCCTCCACTTT. Protein: CASSAGFGSPLHF. Based on the CDR3 plus reference TRBV9 and TRBJ1-6, the full variable domain is DSGVTQTPKHLITATGQRVTLRCSPRSGDLSVYWYQQSLDQGLQFLIQYYNGEERAKGNILERFSAQQFPDLHSELNLSSLELGDSALYFCASSAGFGSPLHFGNGTRLTVT.

The rearrangement joins TRBV19 to TRBJ2-5, with D perhaps matching TRBD1 (5 bases). V lost 1 base and J 4 bases, leaving 10 bases between the germline ends. CDR1 and CDR2 from the germline V gene are LNHDA and SQIVND (reference sequence). CDR3 length: 14 amino acids. The CDR3 nucleotides read TGTGCCAGTAGTATAGGTGGGGCCGGAGAGACCCAGTACTTC. It yields the protein CASSIGGAGETQYF.

V and J are TRBV6-2 or TRBV6-3 and TRBJ1-2; D remains ambiguous. CDR1 MNHEY and CDR2 SVGEGT come from the germline V gene. V dropped 2 bases and J dropped 3 bases, with 10 bases sitting between them. This CDR3 region has 14 residues. The CDR3, as DNA: TGTGCCAGCAGTTACCCCGGGAATTACTATGGCTACACCTTC. Protein: CASSYPGNYYGYTF.

This chain joins TRBV14 and TRBJ2-2, with a tentative D call TRBD1 (6 bases). This CDR3 spans 18 amino acids. Germline lookup yields CDR1 SGHDN and CDR2 FVKESK. Trimming took 3 bases from V and 1 from J, leaving 18 bases between them. CDR3 DNA: TGTGCCAGCAGCCACAGACCCCTCTCGACAGGGAACACCGGGGAGCTGTTTTTT. Its translation is CASSHRPLSTGNTGELFF.

Note on this clone: The junction departs from the called germline gene at one end, perhaps through a read error. The chain carries TRBV5-4 and TRBJ1-1; no definite D call. The CDR3 runs to 13 residues. Per germline, CDR1 SGHNT and CDR2 YYREEE (reference sequence). The CDR3 DNA reads as TGTGCCAGCAGCTTGACAGAACAGATGGGGTTGGTCTTT. This translates into CASSLTEQMGLVF.

The chain recombines TRBV5-1 with TRBJ1-5; D might be TRBD1 (5 bases). Trimming removed 5 bases at V and 0 bases at J, with 9 bases between. CDR3 length equals 14 residues. Germline V gene data show CDR1 as SGHRS and CDR2 as YFSETQ. CDR3 region: CASSPDSSNQPQHF. CDR3 DNA sequence: TGCGCCAGCAGTCCTGACAGTAGCAATCAGCCCCAGCATTTT.

The V and J genes are TRBV27 and TRBJ2-3; D is ambiguous. Germline values: CDR1 MNHEY, CDR2 SMNVEV (reference sequence). Trimming took 6 bases from V and 2 from J, leaving 3 bases between them. The CDR3 extends over 11 amino acids. The CDR3 coding sequence is TGTGCCAGCAGCAACACAGATACGCAGTATTTT. The encoded protein is CASSNTDTQYF.

In this sample, this clone turned up once. CDR3 DNA: TGTGCCAGCAGTTCCCCGGGGGGGGAGTACACTGAAGCTTTCTTT. This sequence encodes CASSSPGGEYTEAFF. V is TRBV28 and J is TRBJ1-1; perhaps TRBD1 as D (5 bases). Germline V gene data show CDR1 as MDHEN and CDR2 as SYDVKM. Trimming removed 4 bases from V and 3 bases from J, with 15 bases in between. The CDR3 has 15 amino acids.

The rearrangement joins TRBV7-9 to TRBJ2-5; D uncertain. There are 11 residues in the CDR3. V lost 4 bases and J lost 3, with 3 bases in between. Germline CDR1 reads SEHNR; CDR2 reads FQNEAQ (reference sequence). The CDR3 spells CASSSEETQYF. CDR3 nucleotide sequence: TGTGCCAGCAGCTCGGAAGAGACCCAGTACTTC.

The chain has TRBV28 and TRBJ1-3, with unresolved D. Germline CDR1 MDHEN, CDR2 SYDVKM. CDR3 size: 16 residues. The V and J ends lost 5 bases and 3 bases respectively, with 17 bases between them. DNA for the CDR3: TGTGCCAGCAGTCCCCACGCCGGGCAGTTTGGAAACACCATATATTTT. This translates into CASSPHAGQFGNTIYF.

V and J are TRBV20-1 and TRBJ2-2; maybe TRBD1 (6 bases). Per the germline V gene, CDR1 is DFQATT and CDR2 is SNEGSKA (reference sequence). The CDR3 totals 12 residues. The V end lost 3 bases, the J end lost 6 bases, and 8 bases lay between the germline ends. As DNA, the CDR3 is TGCAGTGCTAGTCCAGGGGCCGGGGAGCTGTTTTTT. Translating gives CSASPGAGELFF.

The CDR3 is CASSFHGALEGYTF. In DNA, the CDR3 is TGTGCCAGCAGTTTTCATGGGGCACTGGAGGGCTACACCTTC. This chain links TRBV28 with TRBJ1-2; D is perhaps TRBD1 (5 bases). CDR1 and CDR2 (germline): MDHEN, SYDVKM. This CDR3 is 14 amino acids long. The V gene lost 3 bases and the J gene lost 8 bases, with 16 bases spanning the gap.

This clone appeared once. The chain has TRBV2 and TRBJ1-2; the D is unclear. The CDR3 consists of 10 residues. V was clipped by 4 bases and J by 5 bases, with 2 bases between them. Germline V gene lookup returns CDR1 SNHLY and CDR2 FYNNEI. The CDR3 reads CASSVYGYTF. The CDR3 DNA sequence: TGTGCCAGCAGTGTTTATGGCTACACCTTC.